Listed here are 21 T cell receptor beta chains from one sample, sequenced in a study of shared clonotypes between healthy human individuals. Profiled with immunoSEQ multiplex PCR; TCRdb holds only in-frame clones, not every one. The data hold roughly 490,000 clones, with less than 80% observed a single time. The sequenced sample consisted of PBMCs. The receptors come from a woman aged 40-49 years in good health. Some clones in this sample may be carry-over from other donors' samples.

Only a few counts were recorded for this clone. As DNA, the CDR3 is TGCGCCAGCAGCTTGGAGTCAGGGGACCTCTATGGCTACACCTTC. Protein: CASSLESGDLYGYTF. V and J are TRBV5-1 and TRBJ1-2; perhaps TRBD1 as D (6 bases). Deletions cut 0 bases from V and 4 bases from J, with 13 bases between. Germline V CDR1 and CDR2: SGHRS, YFSETQ. This CDR3 comprises 15 residues.

This chain links TRBV15 with TRBJ2-4; D gene unclear. The CDR3 covers 15 residues. CDR1 is LNHNV, CDR2 YYDKDF, per germline (reference sequence). V lost 0 bases, J lost 0 bases, and 6 bases lay in between. Written as DNA, the CDR3 is TGTGCCACCAGCAGAGATCTCCTAGCCAAAAACATTCAGTACTTC. Residues: CATSRDLLAKNIQYF. Full variable domain (missing parts from reference TRBV15 and TRBJ2-4): DAMVIQNPRYQVTQFGKPVTLSCSQTLNHNVMYWYQQKSSQAPKLLFHYYDKDFNNEADTPDNFQSRRPNTSFCFLDIRSPGLGDTAMYLCATSRDLLAKNIQYFGAGTRLSVL.

With regard to this clone: The same CDR3 is also encoded by other DNA sequences in this sample. The V and J genes are TRBV30 and TRBJ2-5; no firm D call. This CDR3 has 12 amino acids. In germline, CDR1 is GTSNPN, CDR2 SVGIG (reference sequence). The V end was cut by 3 bases, the J end by 3 bases, with 8 bases between. The CDR3 is CAWRFPEETQYF. CDR3 in DNA: TGTGCCTGGAGGTTTCCAGAAGAGACCCAGTACTTC. The full variable domain, with the rest looked up from reference TRBV30 and TRBJ2-5, is SQTIHQWPATLVQPVGSPLSLECTVEGTSNPNLYWYRQAAGRGLQLLFYSVGIGQISSEVPQNLSASRPQDRQFILSSKKLLLSDSGFYLCAWRFPEETQYFGPGTRLLVL.

V usage is TRBV28 and J usage is TRBJ1-3, with D maybe TRBD1 (5 bases). The CDR3 totals 13 residues. Germline loops: CDR1 MDHEN, CDR2 SYDVKM. V dropped 6 bases and J dropped 6 bases, with 12 bases sitting between them. The CDR3 here is CASSWTRANTIYF. The CDR3 nucleotides read TGTGCCAGCAGCTGGACACGGGCAAACACCATATATTTT.

The chain recombines TRBV27 with TRBJ2-7; D is ambiguous. This CDR3 contains 11 residues. The germline V and J ends were trimmed by 7 bases and 3 bases, with 7 bases remaining between them. Germline V gene lookup returns CDR1 MNHEY and CDR2 SMNVEV (reference sequence). CDR3 region: CASKGIYEQYF. CDR3 DNA sequence: TGTGCCAGCAAAGGGATCTACGAGCAGTACTTC.

The rearrangement uses TRBV7-9 and TRBJ2-3; no clear D. The V end was cut by 5 bases, the J end by 10 bases, with 13 bases between. The CDR3 has 12 amino acids. Germline V CDR1 and CDR2: SEHNR, FQNEAQ (reference sequence). As DNA, the CDR3 is TGTGCCAGCAGCGGTGGTCGGACCGCGCAGTATTTT. This sequence encodes CASSGGRTAQYF.

This chain uses TRBV28 with TRBJ1-1, with 9 positions matching TRBD1. CDR3 length: 20 residues. Unmatched junction bases numbered 18, after V lost 3 bases and J lost 1 base. Germline CDR1 and CDR2: MDHEN and SYDVKM. This CDR3 is CASSFPSIALQGARNTEAFF. The CDR3 coding sequence is TGTGCCAGCAGTTTCCCCTCGATCGCGCTACAGGGGGCGCGGAACACTGAAGCTTTCTTT.

V is TRBV9 and J is TRBJ2-5; D assignment may be TRBD1 or TRBD2 (5 bases each). The CDR3 length is 14 residues. The V end lost 3 bases, the J end lost 1 base, and 10 bases lay between the germline ends. From germline, CDR1 is SGDLS and CDR2 YYNGEE. This CDR3 is CASSAGAGQETQYF. CDR3 DNA sequence: TGTGCCAGCAGCGCCGGGGCGGGCCAAGAGACCCAGTACTTC.

Note on this clone: The same CDR3 arises from other DNA sequences in this sample as well. V gene TRBV7-9 combines with J gene TRBJ1-1, with no clear D. V lost 5 bases to trimming and J lost 1 base, with 8 bases between them. Germline values: CDR1 SEHNR, CDR2 FQNEAQ (reference sequence). CDR3 length: 13 residues. The chain's CDR3 is CASSLSRNTEAFF. CDR3 DNA: TGTGCCAGCAGCCTCTCGAGGAACACTGAAGCTTTCTTT.

DNA of the CDR3: TGTGCCAGCAGTTTTCGACTAGCCGCGAACACCGGGGAGCTGTTTTTT. It codes for CASSFRLAANTGELFF. This chain links TRBV6-5 with TRBJ2-2; 7 positions match TRBD2. The germline V gene has CDR1 MNHEY and CDR2 SVGAGI. The CDR3 consists of 16 residues. Unmatched junction bases numbered 5, after V lost 4 bases and J lost 0 bases.

The gene calls are TRBV19 and TRBJ1-2; TRBD1 is a possible D gene (5 bases). Germline CDR1 reads LNHDA; CDR2 reads SQIVND (reference sequence). Trimming took off 4 bases at V and 2 bases at J, with 11 bases between the two ends. There are 14 residues in the CDR3. CDR3 bases: TGTGCCAGTAGTAGGGGACGAGGAAACTATGGCTACACCTTC. Translated, it gives CASSRGRGNYGYTF.

This clone has ten or more counts. The chain uses TRBV30 and TRBJ1-3; tentatively, D is TRBD1 (5 bases). CDR1 and CDR2 from the germline V gene are GTSNPN and SVGIG (reference sequence). CDR3 length: 17 amino acids. V dropped 0 bases and J dropped 0 bases, with 15 bases sitting between them. This CDR3 is CAWSVRGRYISGNTIYF. CDR3 nucleotides: TGTGCCTGGAGTGTTAGGGGTCGGTATATCTCTGGAAACACCATATATTTT.

This clone appeared a few times. J is TRBJ1-2 and V is TRBV27, with D possibly TRBD1 on 6 matching bases. CDR3 length: 14 amino acids. The V gene lost 10 bases and the J gene lost 3 bases, with 18 bases spanning the gap. Germline V gives CDR1 MNHEY, CDR2 SMNVEV (reference sequence). CDR3 DNA: TGTGCCACCCTTCGGAGGGGGTCGGACTATGGCTACACCTTC. As protein: CATLRRGSDYGYTF.

This clone was detected once. The genes are TRBV5-5 and TRBJ1-2, with a weak D call TRBD1 (6 bases). Germline V lookup: CDR1 SGHKS, CDR2 YYEKEE (reference sequence). The CDR3 is made up of 16 amino acids. The V end was cut by 4 bases, the J end by 1 base, with 17 bases between. This CDR3 reads CASSPSAGANNYGYTF. CDR3 DNA: TGTGCCAGCAGCCCTTCGGCAGGGGCAAATAACTATGGCTACACCTTC.

This chain uses TRBV28 with TRBJ2-1, with TRBD1 matching over 9 bases. Germline CDR1 reads MDHEN; CDR2 reads SYDVKM. The CDR3 length is 18 residues. V lost 5 bases to trimming and J lost 8 bases; unmatched junction nucleotides: 19. This chain's CDR3 is CASSPFGRLGQGSDEQFF. The DNA of the CDR3 is TGTGCCAGCAGTCCCTTTGGGCGGTTGGGACAGGGTTCCGATGAGCAGTTCTTC.

The rearrangement links TRBV4-1 to TRBJ2-7; D remains unclear. Per germline, CDR1 MGHRA and CDR2 YSYEKL. Trimming cost V 0 bases and J 9 bases, with 12 bases left between them. CDR3 size: 13 residues. CDR3 loop: CASSQDEAQRQYF. The CDR3 bases are TGCGCCAGCAGCCAAGATGAGGCCCAGAGGCAGTACTTC.

The J gene is TRBJ2-3, the V gene TRBV7-3, with a weak D call TRBD2 (5 bases). Germline CDR1 and CDR2: SGHTA and FQGTGA. This CDR3 has 13 residues. Trimming took 5 bases from V and 2 from J, leaving 8 bases between them. The CDR3 is CASSSGNTDTQYF. In DNA, the CDR3 is TGTGCCAGCAGCAGCGGCAACACAGATACGCAGTATTTT.

This rearrangement joins TRBV7-9 to TRBJ2-7; 7 bases are shared with TRBD2. With 4 bases clipped from V and 0 bases from J, the junction kept 9 bases outside the gene matches. The CDR3 runs 16 residues. CDR1 SEHNR and CDR2 FQNEAQ come from the germline V gene (reference sequence). The DNA for the CDR3 is TGTGCCAGCAGCTCATTCCAGCGGGAACTCTCCTACGAGCAGTACTTC. It specifies CASSSFQRELSYEQYF.

V gene TRBV11-2 combines with J gene TRBJ2-1, with D tentatively TRBD2 (5 bases). The CDR3 contains 14 residues. CDR1 SGHAT and CDR2 FQNNGV come from the germline V gene. V lost 5 bases and J lost 4, with 12 bases in between. CDR3 sequence reads: CASSRTGIYNEQFF. The DNA of the CDR3 is TGTGCCAGCAGCAGGACCGGGATTTACAATGAGCAGTTCTTC.

This chain links TRBV10-1 with TRBJ2-2, with TRBD1 matching 8 bases. V gave up 6 bases and J gave up 5 bases; unmatched junction bases: 5. The CDR3 covers 14 residues. Germline CDR1 reads WNHNN; CDR2 reads SYGVQD (reference sequence). The CDR3 DNA reads as TGCGCCAGCAGAAAAACAGGGGGTACCGGGGAGCTGTTTTTT. Translated, it gives CASRKTGGTGELFF.

The chain uses TRBV11-3 and TRBJ2-7; no clear D. With 0 bases removed from V and 3 bases from J, the gap between germline ends came to 6 bases. The CDR3 contains 13 residues. Germline values: CDR1 SGHNT, CDR2 YENEEA. Here the CDR3 reads CASSLDSRYEQYF. The CDR3 region has the DNA TGTGCCAGCAGCTTAGACTCTCGCTACGAGCAGTACTTC.